The 2 T cell receptor beta chains in this list originate from one sample, sequenced in a study of T cell responses to AZD1222 COVID-19 vaccine. The assay was immunoSEQ multiplex PCR, and TCRdb's table has in-frame clones only and misses some. The data contain 170,000 or so clones, around nine tenths of them singletons. Source: peripheral blood, taken on day 0 of AZD1222 vaccination. The receptors come from an adult in good health.

This clone turned up a few times. V is TRBV6-2 or TRBV6-3 and J is TRBJ2-3, with 12 bases that match TRBD2. With V trimmed by 4 bases and J by 4 bases, 0 bases remained unmatched. The length of the CDR3 is 14 residues. Germline V gene lookup returns CDR1 MNHEY and CDR2 SVGEGT. The CDR3 here is CASSWTSGADTQYF. DNA for the CDR3: TGTGCCAGCAGTTGGACTAGCGGGGCAGATACGCAGTATTTT.

V gene TRBV19 combines with J gene TRBJ2-7; 10 bases fit TRBD1. The CDR3 consists of 15 residues. Germline V gives CDR1 LNHDA, CDR2 SQIVND (reference sequence). The V and J ends lost 5 bases and 4 bases, in that order; junction bases with no gene match: 8. CDR3 nucleotides: TGTGCCAGTAGTGCGCCGGGACAGGGGTTTTACGAGCAGTACTTC. It codes for CASSAPGQGFYEQYF.